Listed below are T cell receptor beta chains from one sample, sequenced in a study of T cells in Graves' hyperthyroidism and ophthalmopathy. MiXCR was run by TCRdb on the multiplex PCR reads, yielding one entry per CDR3 protein. The table shows some 300,000 distinct CDR3 sequences, with about 15% occurring only once. Source material: blood. The receptors stem from a man aged 30 to 45 with Graves' hyperthyroidism. The CDR3 runs from the conserved cysteine through the conserved F or W. A D gene is named only where the DNA matches it firmly. Size is stated for part of the rows, as once, few or many counts, or as a class when the clone is expanded.

D gene	J gene	V gene	clone size	CDR3 DNA	CDR3 protein
.	TRBJ1-1	TRBV5-1	few	TGCGCCAGCAGGAAAGGGGGGGACACTGAAGCTTTCTTT	CASRKGGDTEAFF
.	TRBJ1-5	TRBV3-1	many	TGTGCCAGCAGCCAAGATGCCAGGGGATTACAGCCCCAGCATTTT	CASSQDARGLQPQHF
TRBD1	TRBJ1-2	TRBV18	many	TGTGCCAGCTCACGGGACAGGGGAGGAGTTGGCTACACCTTC	CASSRDRGGVGYTF
TRBD2	TRBJ2-2	TRBV30	.	TGTGCCTGGACGGGGACTAGCGGTTACACCGGGGAGCTGTTTTTT	CAWTGTSGYTGELFF
.	TRBJ1-2	TRBV20-1	.	TGCAGTGCCCTGACCCCCAAATATGACAGGCTAAGCTATGGCTACACCTTC	CSALTPKYDRLSYGYTF
TRBD2	TRBJ2-7	TRBV20-1	.	TGCAGTGCCTCACACCCGGGACTAGCGGGTAACGAGCAGTACTTC	CSASHPGLAGNEQYF
.	TRBJ1-6	TRBV30	.	TGTGCCTGGAGTGTAACCAGGAATAATTCACCCCTCCGCTTT	CAWSVTRNNSPLRF
TRBD1	TRBJ1-1	TRBV13	many	TGTGCCAGCAGCCCCCACCCCTGGGACAGGGCGAACACTGAAGCTTTCTTT	CASSPHPWDRANTEAFF
.	TRBJ1-1	TRBV7-9	few	TGTGCCAGCGCGCGGGACACTGAAGCTTTCTTT	CASARDTEAFF
.	TRBJ2-1	TRBV20-1	many	TGCAGTGCTAGAGGGGCAGGACTCCGAAGCTCCTACAATGAGCAGTTCTTC	CSARGAGLRSSYNEQFF
.	TRBJ1-2	TRBV9	few	TGTGCCAGCAGCGATGCTTATGGCTACACCTTC	CASSDAYGYTF
TRBD1	TRBJ2-1	TRBV7-8	many	TGTGCCAGCAGCCCGTACAGGGGGCTCTCCTACAATGAGCAGTTCTTC	CASSPYRGLSYNEQFF
TRBD2	TRBJ2-3	TRBV29-1	.	TGCAGCGTGGGACTAGCGCAGACAGATACGCAGTATTTT	CSVGLAQTDTQYF
.	TRBJ2-1	TRBV30	many	TGTGCGGCTAGCGAAATATTAAACAATGAGCAGTTCTTC	CAASEILNNEQFF
.	TRBJ1-4	TRBV4-1	.	TGCGCCAGCAGCCAAGATCGGTGGGAAAAACTGTTTTTT	CASSQDRWEKLFF
TRBD1	TRBJ1-1	TRBV28	many	TGTGCCAGCAGAAGACCATCCGACAGGGGGCTGGATGCTTTCTTT	CASRRPSDRGLDAFF
TRBD1	TRBJ1-6	TRBV5-1	few	TGCGCCAGCAGCACCGACAGGGAACCCCATTCACCCCTCCACTTT	CASSTDREPHSPLHF
.	TRBJ2-3	TRBV24-1	many	TGTGCCACCAGTGATGGCTTTACGCTCACAGATACGCAGTATTTT	CATSDGFTLTDTQYF
.	TRBJ2-6	TRBV20-1	few	TGCAGTGCTCCTAACCCCAGGGCGCCTGGGGCCAACGTCCTGACTTTC	CSAPNPRAPGANVLTF
.	TRBJ1-5	TRBV20-1	.	TGCAGTGCTAAATGGGGTACTCAGCCCCAGCATTTT	CSAKWGTQPQHF
.	TRBJ1-1	TRBV12-3/TRBV12-4	many	TGTGCCAGCAGGACACCCACGACGGCTTTCTTT	CASRTPTTAFF
TRBD2	TRBJ2-3	TRBV24-1	few	TGTGCCACCAGGGGGGAGGCTAGCGGGCGATCCACAGATACGCAGTATTTT	CATRGEASGRSTDTQYF
.	TRBJ2-5	TRBV3-1	many	TGTGCCAGCAGCCAAGCAGGACAGACCCAGTACTTC	CASSQAGQTQYF
.	TRBJ2-2	TRBV2	few	TGTGCCTCCCAGTGGGGTATCGGGGAGCTGTTTTTT	CASQWGIGELFF
.	TRBJ1-1	TRBV14	.	TGTGCCAGCAGCCAAGCTCCCGGGACAACTGAAGCTTTCTTT	CASSQAPGTTEAFF
.	TRBJ2-1	TRBV14	many	TGTGCCAGCAGCCAAGATTTGGGGCTAGTCCGTGGCAATGAGCAGTTCTTC	CASSQDLGLVRGNEQFF
TRBD1	TRBJ1-4	TRBV2	many	TGTGCCAGCAGTGAATCAGGGGGCCCTAATGAAAAACTGTTTTTT	CASSESGGPNEKLFF
.	TRBJ2-3	TRBV6-1	many	TGTGCCAGCAGTTTTCCCCGGGCGGGGCACAGCAAATGGCCAGATACGCAGTATTTT	CASSFPRAGHSKWPDTQYF
.	TRBJ2-2	TRBV18	many	TGTGCCAGCTCACTCAATGGAGGGAACACCGGGGAGCTGTTTTTT	CASSLNGGNTGELFF
.	TRBJ1-2	TRBV9	few	TGTGCCAGCAGCGGGCATTCCGCATCAGCAGCGAATGGCTACACCTTC	CASSGHSASAANGYTF
.	TRBJ2-1	TRBV12-3/TRBV12-4	many	TGTGCCAGCAGTTCACAGTTCGGGTTTCACAATGAGCAGTTCTTC	CASSSQFGFHNEQFF
.	TRBJ1-4	TRBV6-5	many	TGTGCCAGCAGTTACTCGATTGGACCTGGTGAAAAACTGTTTTTT	CASSYSIGPGEKLFF
.	TRBJ2-7	TRBV28	many	TGTGCCAGCAGCGGGTCTCGACAGCCCTTATGGTACTTC	CASSGSRQPLWYF
.	TRBJ1-5	TRBV11-2	few	TGTGCCAGCAGCTTAGGCTGGAGCAATCAGCCCCAGCATTTT	CASSLGWSNQPQHF
.	TRBJ1-5	TRBV28	many	TGTGCCAGCAGTTTAATCGCGGGGTATGTGGGCAATCAGCCCCAGCATTTT	CASSLIAGYVGNQPQHF
.	TRBJ2-2	TRBV6-2/TRBV6-3	.	TGTGCCAGCAGTTACGTTTACACCGGGGAGCTGTTTTTT	CASSYVYTGELFF
.	TRBJ2-7	TRBV28	.	TGTGCCAGCAGTCCCTGGGGCAAGCAGTACTTC	CASSPWGKQYF
.	TRBJ2-2	TRBV28	.	TGTGCCAGCAGGAACCCAGACACAGGGATCGGGTCCGGGGAGCTGTTTTTT	CASRNPDTGIGSGELFF
.	TRBJ2-7	TRBV12-3/TRBV12-4	many	TGTGCCAGCTTGGTAGGATACAACATTGGGGAGCAGTACTTC	CASLVGYNIGEQYF
TRBD2	TRBJ2-4	TRBV7-9	.	TGTGCCAGCAGCTACCCCAACCGGGAGGGAAAAAACATTCAGTACTTC	CASSYPNREGKNIQYF
TRBD1	TRBJ1-5	TRBV27	.	TGTGCCAGTGGACAGGGGGCTAATCAGCCCCAGCATTTT	CASGQGANQPQHF
.	TRBJ1-5	TRBV5-5	few	TGTGCCAGCAGCGAAGCCAATCAGCCCCAGCATTTT	CASSEANQPQHF
TRBD1	TRBJ1-1	TRBV30	.	TGTGCCTGGAGTTGGTTTGGGCAGGGGGTGAACACTGAAGCTTTCTTT	CAWSWFGQGVNTEAFF
TRBD1	TRBJ1-2	TRBV7-2	many	TGTGCCAGCAGCTTCGGACAGGGGGACTATGGCTACACCTTC	CASSFGQGDYGYTF
TRBD2	TRBJ2-5	TRBV12-3/TRBV12-4	many	TGTGCCAGCAGTTACCGGGAGGGTCAAGAGACCCAGTACTTC	CASSYREGQETQYF
TRBD1	TRBJ2-7	TRBV7-9	many	TGTGCCAGCAGCTCGGACAGGGGGAGCTCCTACGAGCAGTACTTC	CASSSDRGSSYEQYF
.	TRBJ2-1	TRBV14	few	TGTGCCAGCAGCCAAGGATACAGGGGGGGGAGCTCCTACAATGAGCAGTTCTTC	CASSQGYRGGSSYNEQFF
.	TRBJ2-7	TRBV15	.	TGTGCCACCAGCAGAGAGGCAGCCTTCCCCTCCGAGCAGTACTTC	CATSREAAFPSEQYF
.	TRBJ2-1	TRBV4-2	many	TGTGCCAGCAGCTACCGGGACGGTGTTCTTGAGCAGTTCTTC	CASSYRDGVLEQFF
.	TRBJ2-3	TRBV20-1	few	TGCAGTGCTAATACTGCCAGAGGGGGGGTAGATACGCAGTATTTT	CSANTARGGVDTQYF
.	TRBJ1-1	TRBV11-2	few	TGTGCCAGCAGCTTAGATTTAAACACTGAAGCTTTCTTT	CASSLDLNTEAFF
.	TRBJ2-1	TRBV29-1	.	TGCAGCGTTACCTTTGGCAATGAGCAGTTCTTC	CSVTFGNEQFF
.	TRBJ1-3	TRBV7-6	.	TGTGCCAGCAGCTTACGTGTTACGGGAGGAAACACCATATATTTT	CASSLRVTGGNTIYF